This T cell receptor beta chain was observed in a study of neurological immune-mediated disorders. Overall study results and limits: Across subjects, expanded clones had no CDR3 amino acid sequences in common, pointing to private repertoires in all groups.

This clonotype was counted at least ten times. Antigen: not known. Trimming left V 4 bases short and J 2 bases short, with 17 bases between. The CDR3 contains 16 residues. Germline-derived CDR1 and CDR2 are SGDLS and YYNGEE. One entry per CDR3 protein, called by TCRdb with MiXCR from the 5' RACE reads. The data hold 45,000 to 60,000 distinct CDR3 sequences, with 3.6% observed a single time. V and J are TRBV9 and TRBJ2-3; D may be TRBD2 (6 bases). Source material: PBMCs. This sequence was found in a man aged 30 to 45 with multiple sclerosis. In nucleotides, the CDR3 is TGTGCCAGCAGCCCTCCCTGGGGCGGGGACACAGATACGCAGTATTTT. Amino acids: CASSPPWGGDTDTQYF.